The rows below give T cell receptor beta chains drawn from one sample of a study of molecular identifiers for immune sequencing clone quantification. TCRdb passed the PCR reads through MiXCR, listing each CDR3 protein once. Of 550,000 to 750,000 distinct CDR3 sequences in the sample, 15% to 20% are singletons; the top ten hold roughly 0.9%. Input material: naive CD8+ T cells from blood, with Jurkat cell RNA spiked in. These receptors all come from a human donor in good health. Some libraries in this study had Jurkat cell RNA spiked in. The CDR3 runs from the conserved cysteine through the conserved F or W. D genes are given only for firm matches. Where a row states a size, it is once, few, many or the class of an expanded clone; other rows omit it.

>TRBJ1-1|many|TRBV7-9|.
TGTGCCAGCAGCGGAGGAACACTGAAACCTTTCTTT
CASSGGTLKPFF
>TRBJ2-5|.|TRBV27|.
TGTGCCAGCAGTTTATCGATAGGAGGGTCAGAGACCCAGTACTTC
CASSLSIGGSETQYF
>TRBJ2-5|many|TRBV3-1|.
TGTGCCAGCAGCCCTTCCGAGACAGCGACCCAGTACTTC
CASSPSETATQYF
>TRBJ2-3|many|TRBV29-1|.
TGCAGCGTTGAAGAAGCCACAGATACGCAGTATTTT
CSVEEATDTQYF
>TRBJ2-1|.|TRBV5-6|TRBD1
TGTGCCAGCAGCATGGACAGGCATACATACAATGAGCAGTTCTTC
CASSMDRHTYNEQFF
>TRBJ1-4|many|TRBV5-6|TRBD1
TGTGCCAGCAGTTTCCAGGGAGACAGGGTGTTTTTT
CASSFQGDRVFF
>TRBJ2-1|many|TRBV7-9|TRBD2
TGTGCCAGCAGCTTACCGACTAGCCCTATGGGCAATGAGCAGTTCTTC
CASSLPTSPMGNEQFF
>TRBJ2-7|many|TRBV29-1|TRBD1
TGCAGCGTTGGGGACAGGGGCTACGAGCAGTACTTC
CSVGDRGYEQYF
>TRBJ2-1|.|TRBV19|TRBD2
TGTGCCGGTTGTAACGGGACTAGCTCCTACAATGAGCAGTTCTTC
CAGCNGTSSYNEQFF
>TRBJ1-2|many|TRBV7-2|TRBD1
TGTGCCAGCAGCTTTGGGCAGGGGGCTGAGGGCTACACCTTC
CASSFGQGAEGYTF
>TRBJ2-2|few|TRBV25-1|TRBD2
TGTGCCAGCAGTGAACGCTCGGGACTAGCGAACACCGGGGAGCTGTTTTTT
CASSERSGLANTGELFF
>TRBJ1-5|many|TRBV7-6|TRBD1
TGTGCCAGCAGCTTAGATTCAGGGGGGGGACAGCCCCAGCATTTT
CASSLDSGGGQPQHF
>TRBJ2-7|many|TRBV28|.
TGTGCCAGCAGTTTCGGCTCCGAGCAGTACTTC
CASSFGSEQYF
>TRBJ2-2|few|TRBV7-9|.
TGTGCCAGCAGACCTCGAGACACGAACACCGGGGAGCTGTTTTTT
CASRPRDTNTGELFF
>TRBJ2-7|many|TRBV4-1|.
TGCGCCAGCAGCAGACCGGGCCAGAGGTACGAGCAGTACTTC
CASSRPGQRYEQYF
>TRBJ2-5|many|TRBV6-2/TRBV6-3|.
TGTGCCAGCAGCCAAGAGACCCAGTACTTC
CASSQETQYF
>TRBJ2-2|.|TRBV25-1|TRBD2
TGTGCCAGCAGCTCCCCACTAGCGGGGGGGCGTCTGGGCACCGGGGAGCTGTTTTTT
CASSSPLAGGRLGTGELFF
>TRBJ1-5|.|TRBV28|TRBD1
TGTGCCAGCAGTTCACCGGGACAGGGGGCCTGGGAACAGCCCCAGCATTTT
CASSSPGQGAWEQPQHF
>TRBJ2-1|.|TRBV19|.
TGTGCCAGTAGTATAGGACTTGGATCCTACAATGAGCAGTTCTTC
CASSIGLGSYNEQFF
>TRBJ2-7|few|TRBV5-1|.
TGCGCCAGCAGCTTGGCCGGAGGGGTTCCCCACGAGCAGTACTTC
CASSLAGGVPHEQYF
>TRBJ2-3|many|TRBV5-5|.
TGTGCCAGCAGTAATTGGGGGAGCACAGATACGCAGTATTTT
CASSNWGSTDTQYF
>TRBJ2-7|many|TRBV20-1|.
TGCAGTGCTAGAAGTACAGCTTCCTACGAGCAGTACTTC
CSARSTASYEQYF
>TRBJ2-3|many|TRBV7-9|.
TGTGCCAGCAGCTTAGCCCCGGGAACAGATACGCAGTATTTT
CASSLAPGTDTQYF
>TRBJ1-4|.|TRBV3-2|.
TGTGCCAGCAGCTTCTGGGACAGACGTAATGAAAAACTGTTTTTT
CASSFWDRRNEKLFF
>TRBJ1-1|many|TRBV4-3|.
TGCGCCAGCAGCCAAGTAATAAACACTGAAGCTTTCTTT
CASSQVINTEAFF
>TRBJ2-3|many|TRBV27|.
TGTGCCAGCGGGCAGGGGGGAGAGGATACGCAGTATTTT
CASGQGGEDTQYF
>TRBJ2-7|many|TRBV23-1|.
TGCGCCAGCAGCCCGGACCGCCCTACGTACTTC
CASSPDRPTYF
>TRBJ1-2|once|TRBV6-5|.
TGTGCCAGCTTTGGAGGGGATGGCTGCACCTTC
CASFGGDGCTF
>TRBJ2-1|many|TRBV5-1|TRBD2
TGCGCCAGCAGCTTCCCTAGCGGGGGGCACAATGAGCAGTTCTTC
CASSFPSGGHNEQFF
>TRBJ2-6|many|TRBV12-3/TRBV12-4|.
TGTGCCAGCAAGCCGAGGGACGGAGATGGGGCCAACGTCCTGACTTTC
CASKPRDGDGANVLTF
>TRBJ1-5|few|TRBV27|TRBD1
TGTGCCAGCAGTTTCGCAGGGGGTATTAATCAGCCCCAGCATTTT
CASSFAGGINQPQHF
>TRBJ1-1|many|TRBV4-3|TRBD1
TGCGCCAGCAGCCAAGTATGGGAGGGGGCCGACACTGAAGCTTTCTTT
CASSQVWEGADTEAFF
>TRBJ2-5|few|TRBV6-5|.
TGTGCCAGCAGTTACTCGAGGGTAGGGGGGTACCAAGAGACCCAGTACTTC
CASSYSRVGGYQETQYF
>TRBJ2-1|.|TRBV10-3|TRBD2
TGTGCCATCCTACGAGGGACTAGCACGTACAATGAGCAGTTCTTC
CAILRGTSTYNEQFF
>TRBJ1-5|once|TRBV6-5|.
TGTGCCAGCAGCGGCGCGACTAGTTTGAGCACAGATACGCAGCATTTT
CASSGATSLSTDTQHF
>TRBJ2-2|few|TRBV20-1|.
TGCAGTGCTAGGGACTTAGCGTCAGGGGCTTATTCCGGGGAGCTGTTTTTT
CSARDLASGAYSGELFF
>TRBJ2-2|many|TRBV27|.
TGTGCCAGCAGTTTAGATGGATGGAACACCGGGGAGCTGTTTTTT
CASSLDGWNTGELFF
>TRBJ2-5|few|TRBV7-8|.
TGTGCCAGCAGCCAACTTGGGACTTCAAGGGAGACCCAGTACTTC
CASSQLGTSRETQYF
>TRBJ2-1|.|TRBV11-3|TRBD2
TGTGCCAGCAGCTTAGCCCCCGGGACTAGCGGGAGTTCTTACAATGAGCAGTTCTTC
CASSLAPGTSGSSYNEQFF
>TRBJ2-2|few|TRBV19|.
TGTGCCAGTAGTACGACCTCCTCCTCGAACACCGGGGAGCTGTTTTTT
CASSTTSSSNTGELFF
>TRBJ2-2|once|TRBV20-1|TRBD1
TGCAGTACTAGACCCACCCAGAACAGACAGGGGGCCGGGGAGCTGTTTTTT
CSTRPTQNRQGAGELFF
>TRBJ2-7|few|TRBV7-9|.
TGTGCCAGCAGCCCGCCGCGGTTGTGGGATTACGAGCAGTACTTC
CASSPPRLWDYEQYF
>TRBJ2-7|many|TRBV30|.
TGTGCCTGGAGTTTGGCATCCTACGAGCAGTACTTC
CAWSLASYEQYF
>TRBJ2-3|.|TRBV4-1|TRBD2
TGCGCCAGCAGCCAAGTTTACGGACTAGCGTGGACAGATACGCAGTATTTT
CASSQVYGLAWTDTQYF
>TRBJ1-2|.|TRBV29-1|.
TGCAGCGTTGAAGACCCAGGGATCTATGGCTACACCTTC
CSVEDPGIYGYTF
>TRBJ2-3|many|TRBV6-5|.
TGTGCCAGCAGTCCCAGTAGGATTAGCACAGATACGCAGTATTTT
CASSPSRISTDTQYF
>TRBJ2-7|many|TRBV20-1|TRBD1
TGCAGTGCTAGAGATTGGACAGGCCCTACCTACGAGCAGTACTTC
CSARDWTGPTYEQYF
>TRBJ2-1|few|TRBV19|.
TGTGCCAGTAGTACCCACATAAGCTCCTACAATGAGCAGTTCTTC
CASSTHISSYNEQFF
>TRBJ2-3|many|TRBV27|.
TGTGCCAGCAGTTTATACAGAGACACAGATACGCAGTATTTT
CASSLYRDTDTQYF
>TRBJ2-1|many|TRBV19|TRBD2
TGTGCCAGTAGTGCGGGGGGGTACAATGAGCAGTTCTTC
CASSAGGYNEQFF
>TRBJ1-1|many|TRBV6-1|TRBD1
TGTGCCAGCCCCGGGACAGGGAGGAACACTGAAGCTTTCTTT
CASPGTGRNTEAFF
>TRBJ2-7|many|TRBV5-4|.
TGTGCCAGCAGCTTCACCACAGGAGCCTACGAGCAGTACTTC
CASSFTTGAYEQYF
>TRBJ2-2|few|TRBV12-3/TRBV12-4|TRBD2
TGTGCCAGCAGTTCTTTGAGGGAGGGGAACACCGGGGAGCTGTTTTTT
CASSSLREGNTGELFF
>TRBJ2-1|.|TRBV7-2|.
TGTGCCAGCAGCTTAGGCGTTAGCGGAGGCGATGAGCAGTTCTTC
CASSLGVSGGDEQFF
>TRBJ1-6|few|TRBV6-5|TRBD1
TGTGCCAGCAACGGACAGGGTGTTCGGTCACCCCTCCACTTT
CASNGQGVRSPLHF